These 5 T cell receptor beta chains came from one sample sequenced in a study of post-analysis software for immune sequencing data. These receptors' antigens are unknown. TCR beta libraries were prepared from cDNA with unique molecular identifiers. A single record per CDR3 protein comes from TCRdb applying MiXCR to the PCR reads. The sample shows about 430,000 distinct CDR3 sequences, about 40% of them seen only once. Study outcomes and limitations: The five TRBV segments detected at higher frequency in patients than in controls included TRBV5-6, TRBV5-1 and TRBV20-1.

The specimen was blood. These receptors were obtained from a girl aged 2 to 9 with multiple sclerosis.

In this sample, this clonotype turned up a few times. The chain links TRBV7-8 to TRBJ1-1, with 10 bases fitting TRBD1. The CDR3 covers 15 residues. Germline CDR1 and CDR2: SGHVS and FQNEAQ. V was pared by 1 base and J by 5 bases, with 4 bases of the junction left unmatched. The CDR3 loop reads CASSLEGQGVTEAFF. The DNA for the CDR3 is TGTGCCAGCAGCTTAGAAGGACAGGGGGTAACTGAAGCTTTCTTT. Supplemented by reference TRBV7-8 and TRBJ1-1, the full variable domain reads GAGVSQSPRYKVAKRGQDVALRCDPISGHVSLFWYQQALGQGPEFLTYFQNEAQLDKSGLPSDRFFAERPEGSVSTLKIQRTQQEDSAVYLCASSLEGQGVTEAFFGQGTRLTVV.

This clonotype was recorded a few times. This sequence joins TRBV12-3 or TRBV12-4 and TRBJ2-7, with TRBD1 matching 8 bases. The length of the CDR3 is 17 residues. V lost 1 base to trimming and J lost 2 bases; unmatched junction nucleotides: 10. The CDR3: CASSLGGRQGATYEQYF. The CDR3 bases are TGTGCCAGCAGTTTAGGGGGTCGGCAGGGGGCCACCTACGAGCAGTACTTC.

This clonotype was counted only a few times. The genes are TRBV7-6 and TRBJ2-5; 8 nucleotides line up with TRBD2. From germline, CDR1 is SGHVS and CDR2 FNYEAQ. V shed 0 bases and J 5 bases; nucleotides not matched to a gene: 17. This CDR3 comprises 19 residues. CDR3 sequence (DNA): TGTGCCAGCAGCTTAGCCCCCCATGTGTTTAGCGGGAAATGGGAGACCCAGTACTTC. Amino acids: CASSLAPHVFSGKWETQYF.

The genes are TRBV27 and TRBJ2-5; possibly TRBD2 for D (5 bases). CDR1 is MNHEY, CDR2 SMNVEV, per germline (reference sequence). The germline V and J ends were trimmed by 2 bases and 1 base, with 11 bases remaining between them. There are 15 residues in the CDR3. CDR3 DNA sequence: TGTGCCAGCAGTTTAGGCGTGACTACCCAAGAGACCCAGTACTTC. It specifies CASSLGVTTQETQYF.

This clonotype was detected only a few times. The V call is TRBV7-9, the J call TRBJ1-6; the D gene is possibly TRBD1 (5 bases). V lost 4 bases, J lost 6 bases, and 13 bases lay in between. The CDR3 extends over 15 amino acids. Germline values: CDR1 SEHNR, CDR2 FQNEAQ (reference sequence). DNA of the CDR3: TGTGCCAGCAGCTCGACAGACAGACCTAATTCACCCCTCCACTTT. It is translated as CASSSTDRPNSPLHF. Using reference TRBV7-9 and TRBJ1-6 for the parts outside the CDR3, the full variable domain is DTGVSQNPRHKITKRGQNVTFRCDPISEHNRLYWYRQTLGQGPEFLTYFQNEAQLEKSRLLSDRFSAERPKGSFSTLEIQRTEQGDSAMYLCASSSTDRPNSPLHFGNGTRLTVT.